This TCR beta chain appears in the sequencing data of a study of cytomegalovirus exposure and HLA in healthy donors. Generated by immunoSEQ multiplex PCR, the TCRdb table keeps only in-frame clones and is missing some. The sample carries 150,000 or so clones, about 86% recorded once. Trimming at V came to 4 bases and at J to 2 bases, leaving 18 bases not matched to a gene. The CDR3 has 19 residues. Germline values: CDR1 SEHNR, CDR2 FQNEAQ (reference sequence). The J gene is TRBJ2-3, the V gene TRBV7-9, with 7 bases matching TRBD2. The origin of this receptor is a human donor in good health. The sequenced sample consisted of PBMCs. As DNA, the CDR3 is TGTGCCAGCAGCTGGGGCCGAGGGCTAGCGGAAATGTACACAGATACGCAGTATTTT. Amino acid sequence: CASSWGRGLAEMYTDTQYF.